This paragraph covers one TCR beta chain sequence. The antigen remains unidentified. In the study's own analysis: From ImmunoSEQ came sequences covering only the junction and carrying no quality scores, so filtering differed. Some clones are missing from TCRdb's copy, which holds only in-frame ones; the method was immunoSEQ multiplex PCR. That table furnishes V, J and clone size, whereas the DNA furnished D and trimming. The profile covers about 2 million clones, with 90% to 95% appearing a single time and 0.1% to 0.15% taken by the ten largest. Between the trimmed V and J ends, which lost 3 bases and 2 bases, there was a span of 14 bases. Germline loops: CDR1 LGHNA, CDR2 YSLEER. This CDR3 is 15 amino acids long. This record belongs to a study of shared clonotypes between healthy human individuals. Study observations and caveats: Donor clonotype sharing was expected to depend on sequencing depth.

The chain is built from TRBV4-3 and TRBJ2-7, with D possibly matching TRBD2 (5 bases). The TCR sequence derives from a man younger than 35 in good health. Material: naive CD4+ T cells sorted from blood. The sample's subset: CD45RA+ positively selected. The CDR3: CASSQKAAGTYEQYF. In nucleotides, the CDR3 is TGCGCCAGCAGCCAGAAAGCGGCAGGAACCTACGAGCAGTACTTC.